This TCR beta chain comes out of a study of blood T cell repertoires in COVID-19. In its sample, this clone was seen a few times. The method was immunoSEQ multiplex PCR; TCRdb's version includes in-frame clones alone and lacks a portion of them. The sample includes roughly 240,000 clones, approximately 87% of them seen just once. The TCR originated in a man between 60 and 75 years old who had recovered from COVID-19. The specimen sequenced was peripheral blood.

DNA of the CDR3: TGTGCCAGCAGTTATAGGCGGGGGCACGCCTACGAGCAGTACTTC. Translation gives CASSYRRGHAYEQYF. The chain recombines TRBV6-5 with TRBJ2-7; TRBD2 might be the D (7 bases). V gave up 3 bases and J gave up 2 bases, with 14 bases separating them. The CDR3 contains 15 residues. Germline V gene lookup returns CDR1 MNHEY and CDR2 SVGAGI.